The TCR beta chain described here comes from a study of beta chain features in type 1 diabetes. Findings and limits, study-wide: When Type 1 diabetes patients were examined, their TCRB CDR3s proved moderately but significantly shorter in all four CD4+ subsets.

CD45RO/CCR7/CD25/CD127/CD95/CD27 staining was used to isolate CD4+ naive, central memory, regulatory and stem cell-like memory cells by sorting. Sorting produced populations that all topped 95% purity. The isolated RNA, all of it, was reverse transcribed, so expressed TCRB transcripts were what got sequenced. Stem cell-like memory T cell samples underwent survey-depth immunoSEQ sequencing. They averaged roughly 1 million reads. TCRdb keeps only in-frame clones here, not all; method: immunoSEQ multiplex PCR. The repertoire consists of some 22,000 clones, with about three fifths occurring once and the leading ten covering roughly 0.37%. Germline-derived CDR1 and CDR2 are LNHNV and YYDKDF (reference sequence). The CDR3 has 16 residues. This clone occurred once. What it recognizes is unknown. The junction does not match germline at one end; this may be a read error. Other DNA sequences in this specimen translate into the identical CDR3.

The specimen sequenced was stem cell memory CD4+ T cells from blood. J is TRBJ2-7 and V is TRBV15; 7 nucleotides agree with TRBD2. This TCR came from a man younger than 35 with type 1 diabetes. The CDR3 DNA follows: TGTGCCACCAGCAGAGGTGGTAGCGGGCGCTCTAACGAACAGTACTTC. Its translation is CATSRGGSGRSNEQYF. The full variable domain, in which reference TRBV15 and TRBJ2-7 provide the parts outside the CDR3, is DAMVIQNPRYQVTQFGKPVTLSCSQTLNHNVMYWYQQKSSQAPKLLFHYYDKDFNNEADTPDNFQSRRPNTSFCFLDIRSPGLGDTAMYLCATSRGGSGRSNEQYFGPGTRLTVT.